This TCR beta chain was sequenced for a study of T cell changes during pregnancy in multiple sclerosis. Using immunoSEQ multiplex PCR, the repertoire was profiled, and TCRdb retains in-frame clones only, with some absent. The data hold about 80,000 clones, with about 92% observed a single time. Trimming stripped 5 bases from V and 0 bases from J, with 7 bases between. Germline V gene sequence: CDR1 MNHEY, CDR2 SVGAGI. This CDR3 has 14 residues. The sequence was collected from a female donor with multiple sclerosis, enrolled in a pregnancy study. This chain links TRBV6-5 with TRBJ1-4; no reliable D call. The input for sequencing was peripheral blood, taken before pregnancy. The CDR3 DNA reads TGTGCCAGCAGTGAGAGAACAACTAATGAAAAACTGTTTTTT. Translation: CASSERTTNEKLFF.